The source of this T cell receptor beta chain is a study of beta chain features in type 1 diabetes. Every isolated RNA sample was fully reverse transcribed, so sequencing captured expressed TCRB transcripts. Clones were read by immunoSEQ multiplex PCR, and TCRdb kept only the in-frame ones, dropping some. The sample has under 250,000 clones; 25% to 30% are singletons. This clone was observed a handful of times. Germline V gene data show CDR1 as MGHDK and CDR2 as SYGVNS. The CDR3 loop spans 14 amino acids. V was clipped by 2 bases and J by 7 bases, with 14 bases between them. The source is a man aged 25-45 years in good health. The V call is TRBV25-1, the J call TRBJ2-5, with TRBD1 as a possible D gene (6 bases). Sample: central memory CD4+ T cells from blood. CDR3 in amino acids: CASSEPHRVGTQYF. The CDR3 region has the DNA TGTGCCAGCAGTGAACCCCACAGGGTAGGGACCCAGTACTTC.